This TCR beta chain was identified during a study of cytomegalovirus exposure and HLA in healthy donors. PCR amplification relied on 60 Vbeta primers (plus 13 Jbeta primers). Profiled with immunoSEQ multiplex PCR; TCRdb holds only in-frame clones, not every one. The repertoire has hundreds of thousands of clones, roughly 91% of them found once; the top ten carry around 1%. CDR3 length: 17 residues. V lost 1 base to trimming and J lost 0 bases, with 16 bases between them. CDR1 and CDR2 from the germline V gene are LNHNV and YYDKDF (reference sequence). Material for sequencing was PBMCs. The receptor's source is a woman aged 18-29 years in good health and CMV-seronegative. The rearrangement links TRBV15 to TRBJ2-7; maybe TRBD2 (7 bases). The chain's CDR3 is CATSRGGGGGLSYEQYF. CDR3 in DNA: TGTGCCACCAGCAGAGGGGGAGGGGGAGGACTCTCCTACGAGCAGTACTTC.